Below are 18 T cell receptor beta chains sequenced from a single sample in a study of CD8 T cells in ankylosing spondylitis. Using its own MiXCR run on the 5' RACE reads, TCRdb lists one record per CDR3 protein. The profile shows 200,000 or so distinct CDR3 sequences, 15% to 20% of them singletons. Specimen: blood, either unsorted or a sorted T cell fraction (not recorded which). The receptor source for this set is a male donor aged 5 to 30 with ankylosing spondylitis or in good health (not recorded which).

The chain uses TRBV3-1 and TRBJ2-3, with 9 positions matching TRBD2. The trim removed 6 bases at V and 0 bases at J, leaving 10 bases unmatched. The CDR3 is made up of 17 amino acids. In germline, CDR1 is LGHDT, CDR2 YNNKEL (reference sequence). This chain's CDR3 is CASRGGVAGASTDTQYF. As DNA, the CDR3 is TGTGCCAGCAGAGGTGGGGTAGCGGGAGCCAGCACAGATACGCAGTATTTT.

This clonotype came up many times. CDR3 sequence: CATSGGTGEGNEQFF. The CDR3 region has the DNA TGTGCCACCAGTGGCGGGACAGGGGAGGGCAATGAGCAGTTCTTC. The J gene is TRBJ2-1, the V gene TRBV24-1, with 10 positions matching TRBD1. V dropped 5 bases and J dropped 6; count of bases not matched to a gene: 6. There are 15 residues in the CDR3. Germline V gene data show CDR1 as KGHDR and CDR2 as SFDVKD.

The V gene is TRBV11-2, the J gene TRBJ2-1, with D maybe TRBD2 (6 bases). There are 15 residues in the CDR3. The germline V and J ends were trimmed by 1 base and 0 bases, with 7 bases remaining between them. Germline CDR1 and CDR2: SGHAT and FQNNGV. The CDR3 protein is CASSLGTISYNEQFF. For the CDR3, the DNA is TGTGCCAGCAGCTTAGGGACTATCTCCTACAATGAGCAGTTCTTC.

This clonotype was observed at least ten times. The chain's CDR3 is CASSIGPGANVLTF. The DNA of the CDR3 is TGTGCCAGTAGTATAGGGCCTGGGGCCAACGTCCTGACTTTC. This chain joins TRBV19 and TRBJ2-6; no reliable D call. V gave up 1 base and J gave up 2 bases, with 3 bases separating them. Germline V gives CDR1 LNHDA, CDR2 SQIVND (reference sequence). The CDR3 length is 14 residues.

The chain links TRBV12-3 or TRBV12-4 to TRBJ2-1; D is ambiguous. This CDR3 is built from 13 residues. V lost 8 bases and J 5 bases, leaving 13 bases between the germline ends. As DNA, the CDR3 is TGTGCCAGCGAGGTATCATTTGACAATGAGCAGTTCTTC. Its translation is CASEVSFDNEQFF.

This clonotype was found many times. In DNA form, the CDR3 reads TGTGCCAGCAGCCCAACGGGAGGGAGGAACACCGGGGAGCTGTTTTTT. Translated, it gives CASSPTGGRNTGELFF. The V call is TRBV5-5, the J call TRBJ2-2; 8 bases align to TRBD2. Trimming at V came to 4 bases and at J to 1 base, leaving 6 bases not matched to a gene. The V gene's germline CDR1 is SGHKS and CDR2 YYEKEE (reference sequence). CDR3 length equals 16 residues.

This clonotype occurred many times. The chain combines TRBV7-6 with TRBJ2-3, with a tentative D call TRBD1 (6 bases). This CDR3 is 16 amino acids long. Per the germline V gene, CDR1 is SGHVS and CDR2 is FNYEAQ. V lost 7 bases to trimming and J lost 0 bases, with 17 bases between them. The CDR3 loop is CASTLGHHKSTDTQYF. Here the CDR3 DNA reads TGTGCCAGCACCCTGGGACACCACAAAAGCACAGATACGCAGTATTTT.

This clonotype was counted at least ten times. This rearrangement joins TRBV24-1 to TRBJ1-1; D not resolved. The CDR3 runs to 12 residues. Trimming shortened V by 6 bases and J by 3 bases, and 7 bases separated the two germline ends. The germline gives CDR1 KGHDR, CDR2 SFDVKD. CDR3: CATSTVDTEAFF. In nucleotides, the CDR3 is TGTGCCACCAGTACGGTTGACACTGAAGCTTTCTTT.

The chain recombines TRBV24-1 with TRBJ2-1; D possibly corresponds to TRBD1 (6 bases). CDR1 and CDR2 (germline): KGHDR, SFDVKD. Trimming shortened V by 0 bases and J by 7 bases, and 12 bases separated the two germline ends. The CDR3 is made up of 15 amino acids. CDR3 region: CATSDLQQGRNEQFF. The CDR3 bases are TGTGCCACCAGTGATTTGCAACAGGGAAGGAATGAGCAGTTCTTC.

This clonotype was counted at least ten times. This sequence joins TRBV12-3 or TRBV12-4 and TRBJ1-3; D is unresolved. The V and J ends lost 3 bases and 0 bases respectively, with 9 bases between them. The CDR3 runs to 15 residues. The CDR3 DNA is TGTGCCAGCAGTTTTGTTCCGAGCTCTGGAAACACCATATATTTT. This encodes CASSFVPSSGNTIYF.

This clonotype appeared many times. The chain couples TRBV7-2 to TRBJ2-1; D is perhaps TRBD2 (6 bases). This CDR3 region has 15 residues. With 3 bases removed from V and 0 bases from J, the gap between germline ends came to 9 bases. CDR1 is SGHTA, CDR2 FQGNSA, per germline. The CDR3 is CASSFSEGSYNEQFF. The CDR3 nucleotides are TGTGCCAGCAGCTTTTCGGAGGGCTCCTACAATGAGCAGTTCTTC.

This chain connects TRBV28 to TRBJ2-7; maybe TRBD1 (6 bases). Trimming pared 4 bases from V and 7 bases from J, leaving 17 bases between. The CDR3 loop spans 14 amino acids. The germline CDR1 and CDR2 sequences are MDHEN and SYDVKM. CDR3 sequence (DNA): TGTGCCAGCAGTTCCCCTACAGGGTTACGAGAGCAGTACTTC. Its protein product is CASSSPTGLREQYF.

The sample holds many counts of this clonotype. This chain uses TRBV20-1 with TRBJ2-5; TRBD2 matches at 11 bases. The trim removed 4 bases at V and 2 bases at J, leaving 6 bases unmatched. CDR3 length: 15 amino acids. CDR1 and CDR2 from the germline V gene are DFQATT and SNEGSKA (reference sequence). CDR3 protein: CSANPGTSGQETQYF. DNA of the CDR3: TGCAGTGCTAACCCCGGGACTAGCGGACAAGAGACCCAGTACTTC.

This clonotype was counted ten times or more. The rearrangement uses TRBV30 and TRBJ1-2; maybe TRBD1 (6 bases). V was pared by 2 bases and J by 3 bases, with 10 bases between. Germline CDR1 is GTSNPN and CDR2 is SVGIG (reference sequence). CDR3 length equals 13 residues. This CDR3 reads CAWSTGTYYGYTF. The CDR3 DNA is TGTGCCTGGAGTACAGGGACCTACTATGGCTACACCTTC.

This clonotype was detected ten times or more. The chain combines TRBV20-1 with TRBJ2-3; 8 positions match TRBD2. The junction had 6 bases not matched to a gene; V was cut back by 2 bases and J by 5 bases. The germline V gene has CDR1 DFQATT and CDR2 SNEGSKA (reference sequence). The CDR3 totals 14 residues. The CDR3 sequence is CSARPGLVGDTQYF. In DNA, the CDR3 is TGCAGTGCTAGACCGGGACTAGTAGGAGATACGCAGTATTTT.

V is TRBV20-1 and J is TRBJ1-1; D might be TRBD1 (5 bases). The CDR3 sequence is 15 residues long. The germline gives CDR1 DFQATT, CDR2 SNEGSKA (reference sequence). Trimming stripped 0 bases from V and 1 base from J, with 12 bases between. In DNA form, the CDR3 reads TGCAGTGCTAGAGATGGGTGGGGGAAGAACACTGAAGCTTTCTTT. Translated, it gives CSARDGWGKNTEAFF.

This clonotype has a count of ten or more. The chain is built from TRBV19 and TRBJ1-2; D possibly corresponds to TRBD1 (5 bases). V was shortened by 4 bases and J by 0 bases, with 15 bases between the two germline ends. This CDR3 comprises 16 residues. Per germline, CDR1 LNHDA and CDR2 SQIVND (reference sequence). CDR3 coding DNA: TGTGCCAGTAGTAAGGGCTTCTCGACAGCTAACTATGGCTACACCTTC. Protein sequence: CASSKGFSTANYGYTF.

Ten or more counts support this clonotype. This chain connects TRBV27 to TRBJ2-2; TRBD1 matches 7 bases. The CDR3 loop spans 14 amino acids. Germline V gene sequence: CDR1 MNHEY, CDR2 SMNVEV (reference sequence). The J segment lost 4 bases and the V segment lost 3 bases, leaving 2 bases of the junction unmatched. In DNA, the CDR3 is TGTGCCAGCAGTTTGACAGGGATCACCGGGGAGCTGTTTTTT. The encoded protein is CASSLTGITGELFF.